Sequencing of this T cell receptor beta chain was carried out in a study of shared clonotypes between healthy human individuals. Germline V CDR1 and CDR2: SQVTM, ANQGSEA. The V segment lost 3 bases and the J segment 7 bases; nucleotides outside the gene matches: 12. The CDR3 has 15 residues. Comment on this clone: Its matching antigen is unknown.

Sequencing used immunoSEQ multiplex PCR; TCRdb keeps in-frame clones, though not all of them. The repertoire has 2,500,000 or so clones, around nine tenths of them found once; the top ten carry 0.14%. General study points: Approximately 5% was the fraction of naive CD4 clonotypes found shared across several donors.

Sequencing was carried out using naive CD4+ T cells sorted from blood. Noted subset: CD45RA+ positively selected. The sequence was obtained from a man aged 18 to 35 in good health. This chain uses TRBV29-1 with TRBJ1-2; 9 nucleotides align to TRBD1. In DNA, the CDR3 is TGCAGCGTTGATCAACAGGGGGCCTTCGTCTCTGGCTACACCTTC. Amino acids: CSVDQQGAFVSGYTF.